The T cell receptor (beta chain) under discussion was sequenced for a study of CD8+ T cells in alopecia areata. Lesional scalp punch biopsies and peripheral blood were collected from alopecia areata patients. cDNA serving as the sequencing template came from extracted, reverse transcribed RNA. This table comes from immunoSEQ multiplex PCR, and its TCRdb copy is limited to in-frame clones, with some not included. The sample has about 130,000 clones, roughly 53% seen once; the top ten hold 5% to 7.5%. Remarks on this clone: Its specificity is unknown.

Points from the study as a whole: Scalp data also include sequences from resident alphabeta T cells of normal skin. Although TCR sharing was seen in mice, sharing across patients was less clear, possibly for HLA-related reasons. It was lesional scalp, especially alopecia totalis/universalis, that showed higher clonality than normal scalp.

The origin of this receptor is a human donor with alopecia areata. The input for sequencing was CD4+ T cells sorted from blood, taken at week 0.

CDR3 region: CASTSLGPQYF. In DNA, the CDR3 is TGTGCCAGCACCTCGCTTGGGCCGCAGTATTTT. This sequence joins TRBV5-6 and TRBJ2-3, with D unclear. V shed 6 bases and J shed 10 bases, with 12 bases lying between them. Germline-derived CDR1 and CDR2 are SGHDT and YYEEEE. This CDR3 region has 11 residues.